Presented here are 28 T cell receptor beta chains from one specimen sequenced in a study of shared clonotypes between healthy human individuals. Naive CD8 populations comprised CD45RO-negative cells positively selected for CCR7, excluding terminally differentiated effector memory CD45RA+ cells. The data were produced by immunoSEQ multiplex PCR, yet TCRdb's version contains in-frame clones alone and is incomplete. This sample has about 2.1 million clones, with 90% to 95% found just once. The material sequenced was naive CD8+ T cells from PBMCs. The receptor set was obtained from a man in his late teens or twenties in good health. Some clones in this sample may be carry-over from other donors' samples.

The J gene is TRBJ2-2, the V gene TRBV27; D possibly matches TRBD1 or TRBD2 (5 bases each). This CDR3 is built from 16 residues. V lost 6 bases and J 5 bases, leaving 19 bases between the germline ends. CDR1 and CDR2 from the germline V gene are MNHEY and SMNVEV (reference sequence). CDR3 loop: CASRDGTVRGTGELFF. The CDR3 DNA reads TGTGCCAGCAGGGACGGGACGGTCAGAGGGACCGGGGAGCTGTTTTTT.

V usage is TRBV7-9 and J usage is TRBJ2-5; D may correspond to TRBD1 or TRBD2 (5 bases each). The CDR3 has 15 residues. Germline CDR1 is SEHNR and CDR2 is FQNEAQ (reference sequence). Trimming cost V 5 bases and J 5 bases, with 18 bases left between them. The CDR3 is CASSPGNEWGETQYF. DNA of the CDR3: TGTGCCAGCAGCCCCGGGAACGAGTGGGGGGAGACCCAGTACTTC. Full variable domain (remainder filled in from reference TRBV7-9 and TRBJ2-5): DTGVSQNPRHKITKRGQNVTFRCDPISEHNRLYWYRQTLGQGPEFLTYFQNEAQLEKSRLLSDRFSAERPKGSFSTLEIQRTEQGDSAMYLCASSPGNEWGETQYFGPGTRLLVL.

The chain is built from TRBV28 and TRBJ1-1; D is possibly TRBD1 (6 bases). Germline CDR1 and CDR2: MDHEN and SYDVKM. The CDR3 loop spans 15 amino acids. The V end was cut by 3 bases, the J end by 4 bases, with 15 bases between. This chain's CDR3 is CASSFYPGDSTEAFF. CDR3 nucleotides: TGTGCCAGCAGTTTTTATCCAGGGGATAGCACTGAAGCTTTCTTT.

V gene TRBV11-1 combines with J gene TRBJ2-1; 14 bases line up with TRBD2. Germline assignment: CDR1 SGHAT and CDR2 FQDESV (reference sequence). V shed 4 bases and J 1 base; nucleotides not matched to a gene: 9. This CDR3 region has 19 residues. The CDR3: CASSSYPTSGRVSYNEQFF. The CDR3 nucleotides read TGTGCCAGCAGCTCATATCCGACTAGCGGGAGGGTATCCTACAATGAGCAGTTCTTC.

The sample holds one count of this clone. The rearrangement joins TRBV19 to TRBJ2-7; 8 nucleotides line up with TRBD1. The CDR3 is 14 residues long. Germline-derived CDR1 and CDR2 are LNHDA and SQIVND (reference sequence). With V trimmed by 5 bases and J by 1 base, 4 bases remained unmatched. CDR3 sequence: CASSDRGASYEQYF. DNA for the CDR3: TGTGCCAGTAGTGACAGGGGCGCTTCCTACGAGCAGTACTTC.

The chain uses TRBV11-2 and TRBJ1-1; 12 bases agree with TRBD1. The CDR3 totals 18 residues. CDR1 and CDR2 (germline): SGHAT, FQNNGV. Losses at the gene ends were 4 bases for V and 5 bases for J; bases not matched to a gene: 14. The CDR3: CASSSLGQGAYRMTEAFF. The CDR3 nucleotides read TGTGCCAGCAGCTCCCTGGGACAGGGGGCCTACAGGATGACTGAAGCTTTCTTT.

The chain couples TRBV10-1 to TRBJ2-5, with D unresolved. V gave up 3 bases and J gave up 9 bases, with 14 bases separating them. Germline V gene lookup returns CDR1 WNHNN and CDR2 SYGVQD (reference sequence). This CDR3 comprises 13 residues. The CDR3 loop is CASSDSFPTSQYF. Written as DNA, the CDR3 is TGCGCCAGCAGTGACTCCTTTCCTACCTCCCAGTACTTC.

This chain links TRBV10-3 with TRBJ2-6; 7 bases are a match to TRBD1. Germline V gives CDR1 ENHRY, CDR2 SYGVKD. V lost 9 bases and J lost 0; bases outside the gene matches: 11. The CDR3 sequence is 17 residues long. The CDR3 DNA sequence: TGTGCCATAAGTCGGGTCGGGACAGACTCTGGGGCCAACGTCCTGACTTTC. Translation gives CAISRVGTDSGANVLTF.

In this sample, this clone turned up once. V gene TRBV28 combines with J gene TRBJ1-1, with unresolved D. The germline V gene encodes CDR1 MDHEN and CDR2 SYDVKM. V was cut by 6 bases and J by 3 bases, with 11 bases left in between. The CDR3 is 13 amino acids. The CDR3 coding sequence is TGTGCCAGCAGGGCAGAACTTCACACTGAAGCTTTCTTT. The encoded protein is CASRAELHTEAFF. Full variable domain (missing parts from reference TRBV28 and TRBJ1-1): DVKVTQSSRYLVKRTGEKVFLECVQDMDHENMFWYRQDPGLGLRLIYFSYDVKMKEKGDIPEGYSVSREKKERFSLILESASTNQTSMYLCASRAELHTEAFFGQGTRLTVV.

The CDR3 here is CASTPPGRVYNEQFF. The CDR3 nucleotides read TGTGCCAGCACCCCGCCGGGGCGGGTCTACAATGAGCAGTTCTTC. The V gene is TRBV7-9, the J gene TRBJ2-1; D is perhaps TRBD1 or TRBD2 (5 bases each). The V end lost 7 bases, the J end lost 3 bases, and 16 bases lay between the germline ends. The CDR3 is 15 amino acids. Germline CDR1 reads SEHNR; CDR2 reads FQNEAQ (reference sequence).

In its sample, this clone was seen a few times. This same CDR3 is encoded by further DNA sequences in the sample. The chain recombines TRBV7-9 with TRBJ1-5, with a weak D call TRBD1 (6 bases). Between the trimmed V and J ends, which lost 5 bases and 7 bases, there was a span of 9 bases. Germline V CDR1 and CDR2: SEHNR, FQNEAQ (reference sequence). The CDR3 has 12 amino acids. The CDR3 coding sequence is TGTGCCAGCAGCCGGGACAACCAGCCCCAGCATTTT. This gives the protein CASSRDNQPQHF.

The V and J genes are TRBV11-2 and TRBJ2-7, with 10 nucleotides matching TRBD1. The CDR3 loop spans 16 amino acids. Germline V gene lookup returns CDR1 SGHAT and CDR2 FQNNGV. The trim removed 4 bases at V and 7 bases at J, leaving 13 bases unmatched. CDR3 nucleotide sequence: TGTGCCAGCAGCTCAGGCCCCGGGACAGGGGTCCGGGAGCAGTACTTC. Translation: CASSSGPGTGVREQYF. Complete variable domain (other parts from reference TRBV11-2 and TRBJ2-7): EAGVAQSPRYKIIEKRQSVAFWCNPISGHATLYWYQQILGQGPKLLIQFQNNGVVDDSQLPKDRFSAERLKGVDSTLKIQPAKLEDSAVYLCASSSGPGTGVREQYFGPGTRLTVT.

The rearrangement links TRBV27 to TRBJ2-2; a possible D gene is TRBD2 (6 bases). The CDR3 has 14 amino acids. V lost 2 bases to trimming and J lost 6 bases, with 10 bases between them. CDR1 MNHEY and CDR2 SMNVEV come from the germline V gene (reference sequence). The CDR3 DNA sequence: TGTGCCAGCAGTTTAATACTAGCCCCCGGGGAGCTGTTTTTT. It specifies CASSLILAPGELFF.

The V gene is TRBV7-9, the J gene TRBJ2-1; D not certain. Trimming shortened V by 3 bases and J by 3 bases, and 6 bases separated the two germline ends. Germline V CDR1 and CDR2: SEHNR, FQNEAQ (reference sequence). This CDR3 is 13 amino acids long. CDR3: CASSLRNYNEQFF. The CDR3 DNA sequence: TGTGCCAGCAGCTTGCGGAACTACAATGAGCAGTTCTTC.

DNA of the CDR3: TGTGCCAGCAGCGCCAGCCCCCCCGGGGATCCCCTCCACTTT. Residues: CASSASPPGDPLHF. V gene TRBV7-9 combines with J gene TRBJ1-6; D ambiguous. The CDR3 is 14 residues long. Trimming took off 5 bases at V and 13 bases at J, with 18 bases between the two ends. Germline V lookup: CDR1 SEHNR, CDR2 FQNEAQ (reference sequence).

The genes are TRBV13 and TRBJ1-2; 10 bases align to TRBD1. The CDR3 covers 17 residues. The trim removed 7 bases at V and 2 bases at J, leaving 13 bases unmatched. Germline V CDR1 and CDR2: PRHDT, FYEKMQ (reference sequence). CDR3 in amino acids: CASIKGGTGVLNYGYTF. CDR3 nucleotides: TGTGCCAGCATTAAAGGGGGGACAGGGGTCCTCAACTATGGCTACACCTTC.

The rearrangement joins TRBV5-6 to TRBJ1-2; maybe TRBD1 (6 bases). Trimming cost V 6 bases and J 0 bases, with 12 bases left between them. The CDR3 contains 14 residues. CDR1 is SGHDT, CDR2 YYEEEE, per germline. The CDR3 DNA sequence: TGTGCCAGCACTTGGACAGCTTCTAACTATGGCTACACCTTC. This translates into CASTWTASNYGYTF.

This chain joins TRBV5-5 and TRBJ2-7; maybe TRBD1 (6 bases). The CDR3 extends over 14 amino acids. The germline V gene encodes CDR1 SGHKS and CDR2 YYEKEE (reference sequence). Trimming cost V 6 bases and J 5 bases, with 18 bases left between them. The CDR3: CASNQGRYRDEQYF. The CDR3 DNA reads TGTGCCAGCAACCAGGGTAGGTACAGGGACGAGCAGTACTTC. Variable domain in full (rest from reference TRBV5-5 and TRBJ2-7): DAGVTQSPTHLIKTRGQQVTLRCSPISGHKSVSWYQQVLGQGPQFIFQYYEKEERGRGNFPDRFSARQFPNYSSELNVNALLLGDSALYLCASNQGRYRDEQYFGPGTRLTVT.

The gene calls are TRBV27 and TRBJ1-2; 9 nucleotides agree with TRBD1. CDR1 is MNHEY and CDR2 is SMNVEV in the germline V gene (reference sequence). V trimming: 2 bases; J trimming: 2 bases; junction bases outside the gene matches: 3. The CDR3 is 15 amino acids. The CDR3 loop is CASSLGTGGNYGYTF. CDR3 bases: TGTGCCAGCAGTTTAGGAACAGGGGGCAACTATGGCTACACCTTC.

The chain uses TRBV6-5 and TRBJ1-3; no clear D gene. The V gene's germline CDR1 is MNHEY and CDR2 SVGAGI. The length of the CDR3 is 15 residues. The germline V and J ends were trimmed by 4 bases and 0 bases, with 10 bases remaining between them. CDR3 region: CASSSDGGSGNTIYF. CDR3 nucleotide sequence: TGTGCCAGCAGTTCCGACGGAGGCTCTGGAAACACCATATATTTT.

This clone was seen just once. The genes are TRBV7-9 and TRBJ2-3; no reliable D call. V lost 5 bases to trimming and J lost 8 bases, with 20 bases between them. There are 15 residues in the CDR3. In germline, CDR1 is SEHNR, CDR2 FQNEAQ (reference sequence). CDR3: CASSTSRVVLGTQYF. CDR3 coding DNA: TGTGCCAGCAGCACAAGCCGGGTGGTCCTGGGTACGCAGTATTTT.

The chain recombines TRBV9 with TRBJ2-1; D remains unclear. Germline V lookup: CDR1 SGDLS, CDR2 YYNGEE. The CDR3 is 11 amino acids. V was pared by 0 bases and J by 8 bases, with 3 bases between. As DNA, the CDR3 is TGTGCCAGCAGCGTAGAGCATGAGCAGTTCTTC. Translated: CASSVEHEQFF.

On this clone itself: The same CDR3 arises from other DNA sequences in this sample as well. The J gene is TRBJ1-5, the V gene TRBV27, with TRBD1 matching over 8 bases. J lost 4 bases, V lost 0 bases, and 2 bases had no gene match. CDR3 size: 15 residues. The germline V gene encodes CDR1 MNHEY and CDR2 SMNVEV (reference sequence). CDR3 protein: CASSLSNRGNQPQHF. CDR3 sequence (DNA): TGTGCCAGCAGTTTATCGAACAGGGGGAATCAGCCCCAGCATTTT.

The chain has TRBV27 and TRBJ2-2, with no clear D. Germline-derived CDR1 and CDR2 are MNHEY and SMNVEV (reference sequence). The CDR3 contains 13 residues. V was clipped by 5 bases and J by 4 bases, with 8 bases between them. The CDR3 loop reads CASSPPLTGELFF. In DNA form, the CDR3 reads TGTGCCAGCAGTCCACCCCTCACCGGGGAGCTGTTTTTT.

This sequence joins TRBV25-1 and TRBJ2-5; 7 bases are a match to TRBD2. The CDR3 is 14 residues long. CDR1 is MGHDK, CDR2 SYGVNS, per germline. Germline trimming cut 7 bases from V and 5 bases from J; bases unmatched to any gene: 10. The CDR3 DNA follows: TGTGCCAGCACCCCGGGGGGAGGCGTGGAGACCCAGTACTTC. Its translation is CASTPGGGVETQYF.

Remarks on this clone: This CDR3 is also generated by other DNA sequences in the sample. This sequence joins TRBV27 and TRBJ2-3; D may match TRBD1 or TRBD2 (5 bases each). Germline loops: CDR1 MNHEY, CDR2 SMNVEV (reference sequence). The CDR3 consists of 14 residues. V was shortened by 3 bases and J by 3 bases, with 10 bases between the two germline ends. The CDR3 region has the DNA TGTGCCAGCAGTTTTGTTGGGGGTACAGATACGCAGTATTTT. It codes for CASSFVGGTDTQYF.

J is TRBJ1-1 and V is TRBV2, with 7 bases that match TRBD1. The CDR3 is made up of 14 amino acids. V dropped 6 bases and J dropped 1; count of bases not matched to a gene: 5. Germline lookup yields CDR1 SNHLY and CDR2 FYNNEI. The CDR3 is CASRPRQGNTEAFF. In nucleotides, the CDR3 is TGTGCCAGCAGGCCCAGACAGGGGAACACTGAAGCTTTCTTT.

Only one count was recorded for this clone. CDR3 sequence reads: CASSAGGGGSLEETQYF. CDR3 DNA: TGTGCCAGCAGCGCCGGCGGGGGTGGAAGTCTCGAGGAGACCCAGTACTTC. This sequence joins TRBV9 and TRBJ2-5; 7 positions match TRBD2. V gave up 3 bases and J gave up 5 bases; unmatched junction bases: 16. Germline CDR1 and CDR2: SGDLS and YYNGEE. The CDR3 totals 17 residues.